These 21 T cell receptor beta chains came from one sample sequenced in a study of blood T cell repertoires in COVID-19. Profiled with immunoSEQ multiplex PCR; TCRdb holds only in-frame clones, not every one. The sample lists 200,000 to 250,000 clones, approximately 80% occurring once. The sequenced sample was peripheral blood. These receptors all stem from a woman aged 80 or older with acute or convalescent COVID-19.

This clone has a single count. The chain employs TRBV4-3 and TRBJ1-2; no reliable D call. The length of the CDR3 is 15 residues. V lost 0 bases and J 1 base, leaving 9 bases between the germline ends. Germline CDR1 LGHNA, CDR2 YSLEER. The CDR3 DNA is TGCGCCAGCAGCCAAGAACGCAGGCTTAACTATGGCTACACCTTC. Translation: CASSQERRLNYGYTF.

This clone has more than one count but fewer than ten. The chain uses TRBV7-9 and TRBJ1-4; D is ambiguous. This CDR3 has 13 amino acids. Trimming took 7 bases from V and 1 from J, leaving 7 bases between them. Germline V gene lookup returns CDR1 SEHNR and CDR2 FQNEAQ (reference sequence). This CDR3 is CASNARTNEKLFF. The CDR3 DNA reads TGTGCCAGCAACGCCAGAACTAATGAAAAACTGTTTTTT.

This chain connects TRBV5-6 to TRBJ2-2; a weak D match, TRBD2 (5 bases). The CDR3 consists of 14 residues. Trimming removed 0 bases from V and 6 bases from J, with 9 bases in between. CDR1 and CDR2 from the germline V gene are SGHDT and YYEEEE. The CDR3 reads CASSLVGDAGELFF. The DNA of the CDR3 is TGTGCCAGCAGCTTGGTCGGGGATGCCGGGGAGCTGTTTTTT.

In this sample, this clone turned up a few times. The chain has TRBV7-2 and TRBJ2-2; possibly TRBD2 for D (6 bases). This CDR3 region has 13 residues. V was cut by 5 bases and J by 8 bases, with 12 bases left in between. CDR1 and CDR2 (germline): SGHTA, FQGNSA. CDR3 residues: CASSLLSGGELFF. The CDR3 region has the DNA TGTGCCAGCAGCCTTCTAAGCGGGGGGGAGCTGTTTTTT.

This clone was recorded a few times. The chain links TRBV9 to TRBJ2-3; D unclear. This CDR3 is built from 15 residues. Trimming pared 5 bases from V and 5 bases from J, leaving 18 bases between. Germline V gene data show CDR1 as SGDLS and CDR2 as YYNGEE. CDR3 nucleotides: TGTGCCAGCAGTGGAGATGGTCGGTTTATAGATACGCAGTATTTT. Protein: CASSGDGRFIDTQYF.

The CDR3 reads CASSATIAPSSYNEQFF. CDR3 sequence (DNA): TGTGCCAGCAGCGCCACTATAGCGCCGAGCTCCTACAATGAGCAGTTCTTC. This chain connects TRBV9 to TRBJ2-1; tentatively, D is TRBD2 (5 bases). The CDR3 covers 17 residues. The V end lost 3 bases, the J end lost 0 bases, and 16 bases lay between the germline ends. The germline CDR1 and CDR2 sequences are SGDLS and YYNGEE. Variable domain in full (rest from reference TRBV9 and TRBJ2-1): DSGVTQTPKHLITATGQRVTLRCSPRSGDLSVYWYQQSLDQGLQFLIQYYNGEERAKGNILERFSAQQFPDLHSELNLSSLELGDSALYFCASSATIAPSSYNEQFFGPGTRLTVL.

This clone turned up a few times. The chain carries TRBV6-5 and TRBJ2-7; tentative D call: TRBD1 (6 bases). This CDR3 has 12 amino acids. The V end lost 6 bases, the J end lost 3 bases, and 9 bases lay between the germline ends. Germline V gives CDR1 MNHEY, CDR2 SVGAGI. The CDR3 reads CASRATGYEQYF. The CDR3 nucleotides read TGTGCCAGCAGGGCGACAGGCTACGAGCAGTACTTC.

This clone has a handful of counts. CDR3 in amino acids: CASSPQGQGKTDTQYF. The CDR3, as DNA: TGTGCCAGCAGCCCCCAGGGACAGGGGAAAACAGATACGCAGTATTTT. This chain joins TRBV7-9 and TRBJ2-3; TRBD1 aligns across 10 bases. The CDR3 consists of 16 residues. With 5 bases clipped from V and 3 bases from J, the junction kept 8 bases outside the gene matches. Germline V gene lookup returns CDR1 SEHNR and CDR2 FQNEAQ (reference sequence).

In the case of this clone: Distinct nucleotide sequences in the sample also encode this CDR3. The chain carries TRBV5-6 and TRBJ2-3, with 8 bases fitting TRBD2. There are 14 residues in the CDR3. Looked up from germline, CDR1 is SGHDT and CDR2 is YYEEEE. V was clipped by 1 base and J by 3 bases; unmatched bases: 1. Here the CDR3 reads CASSLPSGTDTQYF. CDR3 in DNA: TGTGCCAGCAGCTTGCCTAGCGGGACAGATACGCAGTATTTT.

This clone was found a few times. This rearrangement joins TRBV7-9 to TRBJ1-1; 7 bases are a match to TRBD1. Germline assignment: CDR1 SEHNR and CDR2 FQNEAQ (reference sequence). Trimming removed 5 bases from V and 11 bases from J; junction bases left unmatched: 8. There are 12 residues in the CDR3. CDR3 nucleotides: TGTGCCAGCAGCCAACCGACAGGGTGGGCTTTCTTT. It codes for CASSQPTGWAFF.

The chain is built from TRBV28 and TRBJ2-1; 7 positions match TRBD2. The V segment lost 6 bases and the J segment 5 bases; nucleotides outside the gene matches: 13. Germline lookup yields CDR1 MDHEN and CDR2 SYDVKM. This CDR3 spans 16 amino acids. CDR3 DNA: TGTGCCAGCAGCCCTATCTTTGCGGGAGCACACAATGAGCAGTTCTTC. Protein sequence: CASSPIFAGAHNEQFF.

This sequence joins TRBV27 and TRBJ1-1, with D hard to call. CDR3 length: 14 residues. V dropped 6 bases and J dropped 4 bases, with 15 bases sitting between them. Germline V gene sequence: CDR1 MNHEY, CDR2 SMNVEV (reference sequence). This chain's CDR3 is CASSRRGVVTEAFF. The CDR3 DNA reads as TGTGCCAGCAGCCGGCGGGGAGTCGTCACTGAAGCTTTCTTT.

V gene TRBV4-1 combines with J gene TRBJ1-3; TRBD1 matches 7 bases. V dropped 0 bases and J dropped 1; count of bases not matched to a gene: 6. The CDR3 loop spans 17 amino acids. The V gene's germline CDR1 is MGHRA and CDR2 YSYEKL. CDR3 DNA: TGCGCCAGCAGCCAAGAGGAGGGGGCTTATTCTGGAAACACCATATATTTT. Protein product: CASSQEEGAYSGNTIYF.

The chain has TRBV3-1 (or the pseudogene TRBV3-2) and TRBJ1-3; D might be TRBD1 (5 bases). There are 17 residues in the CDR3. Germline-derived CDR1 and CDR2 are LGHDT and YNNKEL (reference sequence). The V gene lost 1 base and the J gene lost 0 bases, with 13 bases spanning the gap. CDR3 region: CASSQAVRAYSGNTIYF. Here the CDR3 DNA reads TGTGCCAGCAGCCAAGCGGTCAGGGCCTACTCTGGAAACACCATATATTTT.

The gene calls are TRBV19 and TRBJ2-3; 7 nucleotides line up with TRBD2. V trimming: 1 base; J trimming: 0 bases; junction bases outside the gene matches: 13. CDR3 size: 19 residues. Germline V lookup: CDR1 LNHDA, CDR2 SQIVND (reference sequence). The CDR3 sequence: CASSIGLGSGEASTDTQYF. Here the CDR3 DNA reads TGTGCCAGTAGTATAGGCCTGGGGAGCGGGGAGGCGAGCACAGATACGCAGTATTTT.

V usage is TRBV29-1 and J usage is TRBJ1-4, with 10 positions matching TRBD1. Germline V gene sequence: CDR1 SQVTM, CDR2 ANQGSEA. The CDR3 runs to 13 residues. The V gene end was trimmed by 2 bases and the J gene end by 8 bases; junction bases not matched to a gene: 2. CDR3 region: CSVEWDRGEKLFF. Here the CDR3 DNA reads TGCAGCGTTGAATGGGACAGGGGCGAAAAACTGTTTTTT.

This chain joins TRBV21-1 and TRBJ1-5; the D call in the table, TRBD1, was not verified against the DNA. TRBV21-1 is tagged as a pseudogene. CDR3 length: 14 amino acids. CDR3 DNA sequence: TGTGCCAGCAGCAATCACAGGGACAATCAGCCCCAGCATTTT. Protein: CASSNHRDNQPQHF.

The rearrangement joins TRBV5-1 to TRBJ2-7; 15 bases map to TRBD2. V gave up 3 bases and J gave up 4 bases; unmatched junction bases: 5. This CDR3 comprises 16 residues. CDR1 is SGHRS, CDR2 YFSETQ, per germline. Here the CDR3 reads CASSSEGTSGRYEQYF. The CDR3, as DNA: TGCGCCAGCAGCTCGGAGGGGACTAGCGGGAGGTACGAGCAGTACTTC.

CDR3 DNA: TGCGCCAGCAGCTTAAGGTCGAGCGGGAGCCAAGAGACCCAGTACTTC. Protein: CASSLRSSGSQETQYF. The genes are TRBV5-1 and TRBJ2-5, with 8 nucleotides matching TRBD2. The germline V gene has CDR1 SGHRS and CDR2 YFSETQ. CDR3 length equals 16 residues. J was trimmed by 1 base and V by 2 bases; bases with no gene match: 7.

CDR3 amino acids: CASSMGWGSASGELFF. The DNA for the CDR3 is TGTGCCAGCAGCATGGGTTGGGGCTCGGCCTCCGGGGAGCTGTTTTTT. This rearrangement joins TRBV11-2 to TRBJ2-2, with D possibly matching TRBD1 (5 bases). The length of the CDR3 is 16 residues. Trimming took off 5 bases at V and 6 bases at J, with 19 bases between the two ends. CDR1 and CDR2 (germline): SGHAT, FQNNGV.

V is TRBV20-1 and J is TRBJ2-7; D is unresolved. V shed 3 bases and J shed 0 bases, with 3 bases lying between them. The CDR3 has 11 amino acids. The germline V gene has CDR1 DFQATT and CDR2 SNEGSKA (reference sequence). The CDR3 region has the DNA TGCAGTGCTAGCAACTCCTACGAGCAGTACTTC. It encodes CSASNSYEQYF.